The 20 T cell receptor beta chains below come from one sample, sequenced in a study of identifying expanded T cells in peripheral blood. Method: immunoSEQ multiplex PCR; TCRdb's copy keeps in-frame clones and lacks some. The data show about 100,000 clones, over 80% seen once. The sample consisted of blood. These receptors were obtained from a person between 18 and 75 years old in good health.

The genes are TRBV5-1 and TRBJ2-1; D gene unclear. Trimming left V 7 bases short and J 7 bases short, with 12 bases between. CDR3 length: 12 residues. In germline, CDR1 is SGHRS, CDR2 YFSETQ. The CDR3: CASSTDWNEQFF. The CDR3 DNA reads TGCGCCAGCTCCACCGATTGGAATGAGCAGTTCTTC.

This chain uses TRBV7-2 with TRBJ2-5; 11 positions agree with TRBD2. CDR1 and CDR2 (germline): SGHTA, FQGNSA. The CDR3 covers 15 residues. V lost 4 bases to trimming and J lost 5 bases; unmatched junction nucleotides: 6. The CDR3 here is CASSYPTSGAETQYF. The CDR3 DNA is TGTGCCAGCAGCTACCCGACTAGCGGGGCCGAGACCCAGTACTTC.

This clone showed up just once. A junction boundary mismatches the germline segment, possibly from a read error. This chain links TRBV11-3 with TRBJ2-2; D is undetermined. Germline V gene data show CDR1 as SGHNT and CDR2 as YENEEA. The CDR3 is 15 residues long. This CDR3 is CASSLDPDHTRELFF. The DNA of the CDR3 is TGTGCCAGCAGCTTAGATCCGGACCACACCAGGGAGCTGTTTTTT.

This clone was found a few times. CDR3 bases: TGCAGCGTTCCCTCTAACAGGCCATCCTACAATGAGCAGTTCTTC. The encoded protein is CSVPSNRPSYNEQFF. This chain connects TRBV29-1 to TRBJ2-1, with D tentatively TRBD1 (5 bases). V dropped 5 bases and J dropped 1 base, with 15 bases sitting between them. The CDR3 is made up of 15 amino acids. Germline V gene data show CDR1 as SQVTM and CDR2 as ANQGSEA.

CDR3 sequence: CASSPRTLGTDTQYF. CDR3 in DNA: TGTGCCAGCAGTCCACGGACTTTGGGGACAGATACGCAGTATTTT. The J gene is TRBJ2-3, the V gene TRBV27; D may be TRBD2 (5 bases). Germline loops: CDR1 MNHEY, CDR2 SMNVEV (reference sequence). The length of the CDR3 is 15 residues. The V end was cut by 5 bases, the J end by 3 bases, with 15 bases between.

The V call is TRBV14, the J call TRBJ1-1, with D unclear. From germline, CDR1 is SGHDN and CDR2 FVKESK. This CDR3 is built from 15 residues. With 0 bases removed from V and 5 bases from J, the gap between germline ends came to 13 bases. DNA of the CDR3: TGTGCCAGCAGCCAAGATCGGGGAGATGGGACTGAAGCTTTCTTT. Its translation is CASSQDRGDGTEAFF. The variable domain in full, with the rest retrieved from reference TRBV14 and TRBJ1-1, is EAGVTQFPSHSVIEKGQTVTLRCDPISGHDNLYWYRRVMGKEIKFLLHFVKESKQDESGMPNNRFLAERTGGTYSTLKVQPAELEDSGVYFCASSQDRGDGTEAFFGQGTRLTVV.

This chain connects TRBV6-5 to TRBJ1-5; 10 positions match TRBD1. V was pared by 6 bases and J by 6 bases, with 2 bases of the junction left unmatched. The CDR3 covers 13 residues. Germline CDR1 is MNHEY and CDR2 is SVGAGI. CDR3 in DNA: TGTGCCAGCAGCAGACAGGGGGCTCAGCCCCAGCATTTT. The encoded protein is CASSRQGAQPQHF.

The rearrangement joins TRBV7-2 to TRBJ2-5; a possible D gene is TRBD2 (5 bases). Per germline, CDR1 SGHTA and CDR2 FQGNSA. V lost 1 base, J lost 4 bases, and 13 bases lay in between. This CDR3 is 15 amino acids long. This CDR3 reads CASSLVSSRGETQYF. In nucleotides, the CDR3 is TGTGCCAGCAGCTTAGTGTCGTCCCGGGGAGAGACCCAGTACTTC.

This chain connects TRBV11-3 to TRBJ2-4; TRBD2 matches at 7 bases. CDR3 length: 16 residues. V lost 5 bases, J lost 5 bases, and 12 bases stayed unmatched. From germline, CDR1 is SGHNT and CDR2 YENEEA. CDR3 in DNA: TGTGCCAGCAGCCTCCGGGACTACCATGACCAAAACATTCAGTACTTC. Translating gives CASSLRDYHDQNIQYF.

This chain connects TRBV6-5 to TRBJ1-1, with TRBD1 identical over 8 bases. This CDR3 is built from 13 residues. V trimming: 7 bases; J trimming: 11 bases; junction bases outside the gene matches: 12. CDR1 and CDR2 (germline): MNHEY, SVGAGI. CDR3 nucleotide sequence: TGTGCCAGCACCACCGGGACAGGCAAGGGGGCTTTCTTT. Translating it yields CASTTGTGKGAFF.

The chain links TRBV27 to TRBJ2-1, with TRBD1 as a possible D gene (6 bases). The germline V gene has CDR1 MNHEY and CDR2 SMNVEV (reference sequence). The CDR3 is 12 residues long. The ends were cut back, 6 bases at V and 11 bases at J, with 14 bases in the middle. CDR3 DNA sequence: TGTGCCAGCAGCGAGGTGGGGGCAAAGCAGTTCTTC. It translates to CASSEVGAKQFF.

This sequence joins TRBV18 and TRBJ1-2; unclear D gene. Per the germline V gene, CDR1 is KGHSH and CDR2 is LQKENI. The V end lost 0 bases, the J end lost 4 bases, and 9 bases lay between the germline ends. This CDR3 contains 14 residues. The DNA of the CDR3 is TGTGCCAGCTCACCACCGGTATCGGGCTATGGCTACACCTTC. It codes for CASSPPVSGYGYTF. Supplemented by reference TRBV18 and TRBJ1-2, the full variable domain reads NAGVMQNPRHLVRRRGQEARLRCSPMKGHSHVYWYRQLPEEGLKFMVYLQKENIIDESGMPKERFSAEFPKEGPSILRIQQVVRGDSAAYFCASSPPVSGYGYTFGSGTRLTVV.

This clone was counted once. The rearrangement joins TRBV28 to TRBJ1-1; D unclear. This CDR3 region has 12 residues. Germline assignment: CDR1 MDHEN and CDR2 SYDVKM. Trimming stripped 4 bases from V and 5 bases from J, with 8 bases between. CDR3 DNA: TGTGCCAGCAGTTGGCGAAGGACTGAAGCTTTCTTT. This codes for CASSWRRTEAFF.

The chain couples TRBV6-5 to TRBJ1-2; 7 bases align to TRBD1. Germline V gene sequence: CDR1 MNHEY, CDR2 SVGAGI. The CDR3 length is 13 residues. V gave up 2 bases and J gave up 8 bases; unmatched junction bases: 5. CDR3 sequence reads: CASSYLGQLGYTF. CDR3 coding DNA: TGTGCCAGCAGTTACCTGGGACAGTTGGGCTACACCTTC.

The chain couples TRBV29-1 to TRBJ2-3; tentative D call: TRBD2 (6 bases). V lost 3 bases, J lost 1 base, and 8 bases lay in between. The length of the CDR3 is 13 residues. CDR1 and CDR2 from the germline V gene are SQVTM and ANQGSEA. CDR3: CSVDGGGTDTQYF. The CDR3 region has the DNA TGCAGCGTTGACGGGGGAGGCACAGATACGCAGTATTTT.

This chain joins TRBV19 and TRBJ1-3; a weak D match, TRBD1 (5 bases). This CDR3 has 14 residues. V lost 7 bases, J lost 4 bases, and 14 bases lay in between. The germline V gene encodes CDR1 LNHDA and CDR2 SQIVND (reference sequence). This CDR3 reads CASNRGGRGNTIYF. The CDR3 DNA reads as TGTGCCAGTAATCGTGGGGGGAGGGGAAACACCATATATTTT.

The chain couples TRBV2 to TRBJ1-4; D is undetermined. V lost 10 bases and J lost 6, with 21 bases in between. The CDR3 covers 15 residues. Germline V gene sequence: CDR1 SNHLY, CDR2 FYNNEI. The CDR3 region is CATRSQGGPYEKLFF. CDR3 DNA: TGTGCCACCAGATCCCAAGGCGGGCCTTATGAAAAACTGTTTTTT.

This clone occurred a few times. This chain connects TRBV2 to TRBJ1-5; D unclear. CDR3 length: 13 amino acids. V lost 3 bases to trimming and J lost 2 bases, with 5 bases between them. CDR1 is SNHLY, CDR2 FYNNEI, per germline. CDR3 amino acids: CASSDFGNQPQHF. The CDR3 region has the DNA TGTGCCAGCAGTGATTTCGGCAATCAGCCCCAGCATTTT.

The chain employs TRBV4-3 and TRBJ2-1; a possible D gene is TRBD2 (5 bases). The ends were cut back, 5 bases at V and 3 bases at J, with 11 bases in the middle. Germline V gives CDR1 LGHNA, CDR2 YSLEER. The CDR3 is 14 residues long. The CDR3 loop reads CASSTTRDYNEQFF. The CDR3 region has the DNA TGCGCCAGCAGCACTACCCGGGACTACAATGAGCAGTTCTTC.

The V gene is TRBV5-1, the J gene TRBJ2-5; 7 positions agree with TRBD1. Gene TRBJ2-7 matches the end of the DNA better, so the J call may be wrong. The CDR3 totals 14 residues. From germline, CDR1 is SGHRS and CDR2 YFSETQ. The DNA of the CDR3 is TGCGCCAGCAGCCGGGGTCAACAGGGGTACGAGCAGTACTTC. Protein product: CASSRGQQGYEQYF.